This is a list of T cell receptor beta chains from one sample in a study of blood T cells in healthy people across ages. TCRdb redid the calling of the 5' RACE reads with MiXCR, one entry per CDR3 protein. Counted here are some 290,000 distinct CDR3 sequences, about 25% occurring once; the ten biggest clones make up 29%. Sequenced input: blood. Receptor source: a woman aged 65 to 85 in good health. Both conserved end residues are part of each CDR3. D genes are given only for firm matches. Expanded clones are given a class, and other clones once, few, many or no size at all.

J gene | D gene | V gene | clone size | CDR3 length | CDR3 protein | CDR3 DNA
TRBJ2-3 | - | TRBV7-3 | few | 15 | CASSLHPQSTDTQYF | TGTGCCAGCAGCTTACATCCCCAAAGCACAGATACGCAGTATTTT
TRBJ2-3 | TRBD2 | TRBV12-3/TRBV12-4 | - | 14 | CASSFLAGSDTQYF | TGTGCCAGCAGTTTCTTAGCGGGGTCAGATACGCAGTATTTT
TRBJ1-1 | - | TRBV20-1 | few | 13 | CSAKRTGVTEAFF | TGCAGTGCTAAAAGGACGGGGGTCACTGAAGCTTTCTTT
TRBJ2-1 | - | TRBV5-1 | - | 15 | CASSLELAPYNEQFF | TGCGCCAGCAGCTTGGAGTTAGCTCCCTACAATGAGCAGTTCTTC
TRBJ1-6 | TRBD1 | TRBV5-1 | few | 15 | CASSLAGTDQSPLHF | TGCGCCAGCAGCTTGGCTGGGACAGACCAATCACCCCTCCACTTT
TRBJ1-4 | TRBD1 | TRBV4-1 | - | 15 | CASSHQTGGEEKLFF | TGCGCCAGCAGCCACCAAACAGGGGGGGAGGAAAAACTGTTTTTT
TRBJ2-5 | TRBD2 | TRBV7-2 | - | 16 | CASSSRLAGARETQYF | TGTGCCAGCAGCTCCAGGCTAGCGGGAGCCCGAGAGACCCAGTACTTC
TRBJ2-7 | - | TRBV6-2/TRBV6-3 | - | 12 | CASSYSHSEQYF | TGTGCCAGCAGTTATTCGCACTCCGAGCAGTACTTC
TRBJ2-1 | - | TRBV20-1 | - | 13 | CSGKQSSYNEQFF | TGCAGTGGAAAACAGAGCTCCTACAATGAGCAGTTCTTC
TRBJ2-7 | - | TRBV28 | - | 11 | CASDGGYEQYF | TGTGCCAGCGACGGCGGCTACGAGCAGTACTTC
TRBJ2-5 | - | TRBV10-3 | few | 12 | CATGSNQETQYF | TGTGCCACGGGATCAAACCAAGAGACCCAGTACTTC
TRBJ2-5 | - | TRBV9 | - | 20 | CASSVDWGEDSGRRQEAQYF | TGTGCCAGCAGCGTAGATTGGGGGGAGGACTCCGGACGGCGACAAGAGGCCCAGTACTTC
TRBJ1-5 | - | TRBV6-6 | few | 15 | CASSPGEKSNQPQHF | TGTGCCAGCAGTCCAGGGGAGAAGAGCAATCAGCCCCAGCATTTT
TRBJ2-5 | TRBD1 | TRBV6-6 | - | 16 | CASRRGYGTEQETQYF | TGTGCCAGCAGAAGGGGGTACGGGACAGAGCAAGAGACCCAGTACTTC
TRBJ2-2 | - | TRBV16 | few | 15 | CASSQHTGSTGELFF | TGTGCCAGCAGTCAACATACAGGGAGCACCGGGGAGCTGTTTTTT
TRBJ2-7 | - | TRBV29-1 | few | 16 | CSVEAGKAGDRYEQYF | TGCAGCGTTGAAGCCGGCAAGGCAGGGGATCGATACGAGCAGTACTTC
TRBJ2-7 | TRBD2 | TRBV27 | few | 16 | CASTKVLTGGPYEQYF | TGTGCCAGCACCAAGGTCTTGACGGGAGGCCCCTACGAGCAGTACTTC
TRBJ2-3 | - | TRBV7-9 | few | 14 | CASSPRGGGDTQYF | TGTGCCAGCAGCCCCCGGGGAGGGGGGGATACGCAGTATTTT
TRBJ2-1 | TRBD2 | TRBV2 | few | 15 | CASSAPSGTYNEQFF | TGTGCCAGCAGCGCTCCTAGCGGAACGTACAATGAGCAGTTCTTC
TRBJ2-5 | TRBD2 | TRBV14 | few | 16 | CASSQVAGVRGETQYF | TGTGCCAGCAGCCAGGTAGCGGGAGTGAGAGGGGAGACCCAGTACTTC
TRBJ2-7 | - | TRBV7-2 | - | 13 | CASSQGMTYEQYF | TGTGCCAGCAGCCAAGGGATGACATACGAGCAGTACTTC
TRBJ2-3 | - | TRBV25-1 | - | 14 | CASSEGPGRDTQYF | TGTGCCAGCAGTGAAGGGCCGGGGAGGGATACGCAGTATTTT
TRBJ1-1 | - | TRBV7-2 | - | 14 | CASSGLRGNTEAFF | TGTGCCAGCAGCGGCCTTCGCGGGAACACTGAAGCTTTCTTT
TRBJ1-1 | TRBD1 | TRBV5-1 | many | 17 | CASSPRGTGPGLAEAFF | TGCGCCAGCAGTCCAAGGGGGACAGGCCCGGGGTTGGCTGAAGCTTTCTTT
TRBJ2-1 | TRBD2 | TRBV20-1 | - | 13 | CSARPGGYNEQFF | TGCAGTGCTAGACCGGGAGGTTACAATGAGCAGTTCTTC
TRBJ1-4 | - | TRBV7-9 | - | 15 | CASSDGGDINEKLFF | TGTGCCAGCAGCGATGGGGGGGACATAAATGAAAAACTGTTTTTT
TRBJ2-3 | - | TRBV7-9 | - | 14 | CASSLYRAADTQYF | TGTGCCAGCAGCTTATACAGGGCGGCAGATACGCAGTATTTT
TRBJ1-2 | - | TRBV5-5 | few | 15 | CASSLAPGGNYGYTF | TGTGCCAGCAGCTTGGCCCCCGGGGGTAACTATGGCTACACCTTC
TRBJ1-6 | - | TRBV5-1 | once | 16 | CASSPRLTDFNSPLHF | TGCGCCAGCAGCCCTAGATTAACGGACTTTAATTCACCCCTCCACTTT
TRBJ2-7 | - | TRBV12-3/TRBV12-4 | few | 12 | CASSPGVRDLSF | TGTGCCAGCAGCCCGGGAGTTCGGGACTTATCCTTC
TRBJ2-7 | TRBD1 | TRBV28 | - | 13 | CASFRQGSHGQYF | TGTGCCAGCTTTCGACAGGGTTCCCACGGGCAGTACTTC
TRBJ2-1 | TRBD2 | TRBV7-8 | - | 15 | CASSFSGGVGNEQFF | TGTGCCAGCAGCTTTAGCGGGGGGGTTGGCAATGAGCAGTTCTTC
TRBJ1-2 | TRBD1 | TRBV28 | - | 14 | CASSPGTGYYGYTF | TGTGCCAGCAGTCCCGGGACAGGGTATTATGGCTACACCTTC
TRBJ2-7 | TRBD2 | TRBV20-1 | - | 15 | CSASAGGGVYSEQYF | TGCAGTGCTAGTGCAGGCGGGGGGGTTTACAGCGAGCAGTACTTC
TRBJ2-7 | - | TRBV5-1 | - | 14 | CASSPTSAIYEQYF | TGCGCCAGCAGCCCAACTTCAGCCATCTACGAGCAGTACTTC
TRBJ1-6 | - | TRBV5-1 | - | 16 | CASSLGGRHGDSPLHF | TGCGCCAGCAGCTTGGGCGGGCGACACGGGGATTCACCCCTCCACTTT
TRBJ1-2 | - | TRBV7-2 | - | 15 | CASSPGQIGGYGYTF | TGTGCCAGCAGCCCGGGACAAATTGGCGGATACGGCTACACCTTC
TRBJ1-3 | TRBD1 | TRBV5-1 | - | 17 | CTSSFGGTEHSGNTIYF | TGCACCAGCAGCTTCGGTGGGACAGAACACTCTGGAAACACCATATATTTT
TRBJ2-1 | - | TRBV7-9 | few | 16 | CASSSVGSDSYNEQFF | TGTGCCAGCAGCTCCGTGGGGAGTGACTCCTACAATGAGCAGTTCTTC
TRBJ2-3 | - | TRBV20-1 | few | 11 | CSATVTDTQYF | TGCAGTGCAACCGTTACAGATACGCAGTATTTT
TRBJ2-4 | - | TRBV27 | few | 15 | CASRPTVLAKNIQYF | TGTGCCAGCAGACCGACGGTGCTAGCCAAAAATATTCAGTACTTC
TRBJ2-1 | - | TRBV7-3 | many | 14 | CASSLGLAGDEQFF | TGTGCCAGCAGCTTAGGTCTAGCCGGCGATGAGCAGTTCTTC
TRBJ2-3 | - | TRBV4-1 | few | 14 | CASSRGTGTDTQYF | TGCGCCAGCAGCCGCGGGACAGGCACAGATACGCAGTATTTT
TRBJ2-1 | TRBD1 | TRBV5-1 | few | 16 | CASSPPRTGGKNEQFF | TGCGCCAGCAGCCCTCCGCGGACAGGGGGTAAGAATGAGCAGTTCTTC
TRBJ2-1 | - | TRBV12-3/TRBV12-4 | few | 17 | CASSLAARTRGVNEQFF | TGTGCCAGCAGTTTAGCGGCGAGAACGAGAGGGGTCAATGAGCAGTTCTTC
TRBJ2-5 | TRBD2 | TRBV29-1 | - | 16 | CSVERLAGQGQETQYF | TGCAGCGTAGAGAGACTAGCGGGACAAGGACAAGAGACCCAGTACTTC
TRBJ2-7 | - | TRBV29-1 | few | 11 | CSGGDPSEQYF | TGCAGCGGGGGGGATCCCTCCGAGCAGTACTTC
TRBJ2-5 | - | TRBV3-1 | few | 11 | CASTLGETQYF | TGTGCCAGCACCCTAGGAGAGACCCAGTACTTC
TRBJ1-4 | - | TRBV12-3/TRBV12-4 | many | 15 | CASSPDSPPNEKLFF | TGTGCCAGCAGTCCGGACAGCCCGCCTAATGAAAAACTGTTTTTT
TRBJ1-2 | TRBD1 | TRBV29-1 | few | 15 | CSVCADRDDNYGYTF | TGCAGCGTTTGCGCTGACAGGGACGATAACTATGGCTACACCTTC
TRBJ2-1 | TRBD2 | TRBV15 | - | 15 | CATSRDAGGRNEQFF | TGTGCCACCAGCAGAGACGCGGGGGGGAGGAATGAGCAGTTCTTC
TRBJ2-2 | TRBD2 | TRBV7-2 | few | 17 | CASTYGLAVGGTGELFF | TGTGCCAGCACCTACGGACTAGCGGTCGGTGGCACCGGGGAGCTGTTTTTT